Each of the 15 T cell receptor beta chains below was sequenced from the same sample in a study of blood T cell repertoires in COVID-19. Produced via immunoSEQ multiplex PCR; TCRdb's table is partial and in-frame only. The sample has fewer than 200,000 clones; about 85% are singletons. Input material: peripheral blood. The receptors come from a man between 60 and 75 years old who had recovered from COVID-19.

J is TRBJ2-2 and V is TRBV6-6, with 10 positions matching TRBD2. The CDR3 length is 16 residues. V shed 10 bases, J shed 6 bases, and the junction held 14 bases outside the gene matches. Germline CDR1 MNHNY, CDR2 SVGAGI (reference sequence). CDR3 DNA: TGTGCCACCCCAGTTGGGAGCGGGGGGGTCGCCGGGGAGCTGTTTTTT. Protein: CATPVGSGGVAGELFF.

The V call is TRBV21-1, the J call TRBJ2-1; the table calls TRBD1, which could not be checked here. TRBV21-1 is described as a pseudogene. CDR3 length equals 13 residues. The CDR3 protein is CASSTSGGNEQFF. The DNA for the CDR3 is TGTGCCAGCAGCACTTCAGGGGGCAATGAGCAGTTCTTC.

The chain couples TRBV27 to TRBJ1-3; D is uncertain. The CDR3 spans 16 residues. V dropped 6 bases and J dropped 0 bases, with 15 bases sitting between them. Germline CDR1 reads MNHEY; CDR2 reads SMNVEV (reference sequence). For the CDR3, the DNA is TGTGCCAGCAGCCCAACGGTAGATTTCTCTGGAAACACCATATATTTT. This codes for CASSPTVDFSGNTIYF.

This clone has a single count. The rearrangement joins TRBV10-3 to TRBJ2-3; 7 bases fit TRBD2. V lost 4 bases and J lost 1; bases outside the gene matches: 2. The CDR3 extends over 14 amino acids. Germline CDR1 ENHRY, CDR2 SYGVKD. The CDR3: CAISVTSGTDTQYF. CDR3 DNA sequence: TGTGCCATCAGTGTAACTAGCGGCACAGATACGCAGTATTTT.

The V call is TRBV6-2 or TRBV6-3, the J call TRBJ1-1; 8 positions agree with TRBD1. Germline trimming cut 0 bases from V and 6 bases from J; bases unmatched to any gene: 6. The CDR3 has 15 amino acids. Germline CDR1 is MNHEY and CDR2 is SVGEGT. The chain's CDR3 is CASSYSRTGIPEAFF. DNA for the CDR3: TGTGCCAGCAGTTACTCGAGGACAGGGATCCCTGAAGCTTTCTTT.

DNA for the CDR3: TGTGCCAGCAGCCCTACAGGGCCCGCTGGCTACACCTTC. Its protein is CASSPTGPAGYTF. The rearrangement joins TRBV7-3 to TRBJ1-2; tentative D call: TRBD1 (6 bases). Between the trimmed V and J ends, which lost 5 bases and 7 bases, there was a span of 14 bases. The CDR3 extends over 13 amino acids. Germline V gives CDR1 SGHTA, CDR2 FQGTGA. Combining the CDR3 with reference TRBV7-3 and TRBJ1-2 gives the whole variable domain GAGVSQTPSNKVTEKGKYVELRCDPISGHTALYWYRQSLGQGPEFLIYFQGTGAADDSGLPNDRFFAVRPEGSVSTLKIQRTERGDSAVYLCASSPTGPAGYTFGSGTRLTVV.

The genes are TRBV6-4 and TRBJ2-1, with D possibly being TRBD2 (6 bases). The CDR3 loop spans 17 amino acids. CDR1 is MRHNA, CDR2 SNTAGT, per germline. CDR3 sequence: CASARDSGSGAGNEQFF. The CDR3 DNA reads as TGTGCTAGTGCCCGGGACTCAGGGAGTGGGGCAGGCAATGAGCAGTTCTTC.

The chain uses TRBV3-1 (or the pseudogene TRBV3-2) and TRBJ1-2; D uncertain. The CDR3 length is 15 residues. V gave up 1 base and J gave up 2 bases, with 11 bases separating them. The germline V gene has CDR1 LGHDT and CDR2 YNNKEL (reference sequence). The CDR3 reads CASSQGSKRNYGYTF. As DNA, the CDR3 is TGTGCCAGCAGCCAAGGGAGCAAAAGAAACTATGGCTACACCTTC.

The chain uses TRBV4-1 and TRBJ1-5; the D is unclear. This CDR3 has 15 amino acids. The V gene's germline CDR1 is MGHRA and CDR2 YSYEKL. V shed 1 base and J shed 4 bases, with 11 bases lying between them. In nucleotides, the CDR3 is TGCGCCAGCAGCCAAGGTCGAGGGATGAATCAGCCCCAGCATTTT. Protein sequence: CASSQGRGMNQPQHF.

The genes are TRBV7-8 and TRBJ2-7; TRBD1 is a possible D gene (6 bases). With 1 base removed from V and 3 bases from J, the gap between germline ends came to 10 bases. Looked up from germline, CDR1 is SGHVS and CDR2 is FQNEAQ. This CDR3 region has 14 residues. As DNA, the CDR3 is TGTGCCAGCAGCTTAGGACAGGAAAACTACGAGCAGTACTTC. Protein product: CASSLGQENYEQYF.

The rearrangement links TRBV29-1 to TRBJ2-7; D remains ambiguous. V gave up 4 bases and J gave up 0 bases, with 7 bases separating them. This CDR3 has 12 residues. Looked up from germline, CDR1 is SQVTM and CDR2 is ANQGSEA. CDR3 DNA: TGCAGCGTTGGACTCCACTCCTACGAGCAGTACTTC. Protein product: CSVGLHSYEQYF.

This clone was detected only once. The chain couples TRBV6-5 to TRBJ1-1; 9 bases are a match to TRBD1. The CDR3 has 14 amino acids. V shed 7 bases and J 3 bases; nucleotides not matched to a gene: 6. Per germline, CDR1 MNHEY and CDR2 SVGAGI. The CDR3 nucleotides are TGTGCCAGCACGTACAGGGGGCAGGACACTGAAGCTTTCTTT. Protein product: CASTYRGQDTEAFF.

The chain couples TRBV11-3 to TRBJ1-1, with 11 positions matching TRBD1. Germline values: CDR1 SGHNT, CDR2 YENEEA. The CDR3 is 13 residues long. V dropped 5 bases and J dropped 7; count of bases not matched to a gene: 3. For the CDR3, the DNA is TGTGCCAGCAGCACCGGGACAGGGGGTGAAGCTTTCTTT. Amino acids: CASSTGTGGEAFF.

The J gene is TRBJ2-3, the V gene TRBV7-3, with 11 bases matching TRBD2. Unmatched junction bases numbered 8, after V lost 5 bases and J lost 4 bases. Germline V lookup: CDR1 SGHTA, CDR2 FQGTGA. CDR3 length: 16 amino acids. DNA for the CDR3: TGTGCCAGCAGCCCCCTTGGTAGCGGGGGGGCAGATACGCAGTATTTT. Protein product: CASSPLGSGGADTQYF.

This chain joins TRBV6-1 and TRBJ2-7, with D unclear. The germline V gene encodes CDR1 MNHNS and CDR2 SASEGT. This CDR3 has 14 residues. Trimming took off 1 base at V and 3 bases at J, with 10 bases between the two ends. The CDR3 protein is CASSEGATVYEQYF. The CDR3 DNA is TGTGCCAGCAGTGAAGGGGCAACAGTCTACGAGCAGTACTTC.